A selection of T cell receptor beta chains follows, all from one sample in a study of blood T cell repertoires in COVID-19. Repertoires were generated with immunoSEQ multiplex PCR, while TCRdb's copy carries only in-frame clones and drops some. Found here are some 500,000 clones, 85% to 90% of them singletons; the top ten hold around 7.8%. Material: peripheral blood. These receptors were obtained from a woman in her forties or fifties with COVID-19, enrolled during active disease. Both conserved end residues are part of each CDR3. A D gene is named only where the DNA matches it firmly. Only some rows state a clone size, as once, few, many or a class for expanded clones.

CASSKNRGNQPQHF,TGTGCCAGCAGCAAGAACAGGGGCAATCAGCCCCAGCATTTT,TRBJ1-5,TRBV2,.,.
CASSRFADSYEQYF,TGCGCCAGCAGCCGGTTTGCAGACTCCTACGAGCAGTACTTC,TRBJ2-7,TRBV4-1,.,.
CASGQTGAPRLNTIYF,TGTGCCAGCGGGCAGACAGGGGCACCCCGGTTGAACACCATATATTTT,TRBJ1-3,TRBV2,.,TRBD1
CAPRRNTEAFF,TGTGCCCCCAGGCGGAACACTGAAGCTTTCTTT,TRBJ1-1,TRBV10-3,.,.
CASSLHRGLLAKNIQYF,TGTGCCAGCAGCTTACACAGGGGGCTGCTAGCCAAAAACATTCAGTACTTC,TRBJ2-4,TRBV5-6,.,TRBD1
CASSQPRGSGNTIYF,TGTGCCAGCAGTCAACCCAGGGGCTCTGGAAACACCATATATTTT,TRBJ1-3,TRBV6-5,.,.
CASRQGARNEKLFF,TGTGCCAGCAGACAGGGGGCCCGGAATGAAAAACTGTTTTTT,TRBJ1-4,TRBV2,.,TRBD1
CASRGGSGNTIYF,TGTGCCAGCAGGGGGGGGTCTGGAAACACCATATATTTT,TRBJ1-3,TRBV2,.,.
CASSLGGRGDGYTF,TGCGCCAGCAGCTTGGGGGGCCGTGGAGATGGCTACACCTTC,TRBJ1-2,TRBV5-1,few,.
CASSQDRAGDKYEQYF,TGTGCCAGCAGCCAAGATCGGGCGGGGGACAAGTACGAGCAGTACTTC,TRBJ2-7,TRBV4-2,.,.
CASSPRRGSEAFF,TGCGCCAGCAGCCCACGACGAGGCTCTGAAGCTTTCTTT,TRBJ1-1,TRBV5-1,.,.
CASSTGRGNTIYF,TGTGCCAGCAGTACAGGGAGAGGAAACACCATATATTTT,TRBJ1-3,TRBV27,.,.
CASSPTGPTTYNEQFF,TGCGCCAGCAGCCCAACGGGTCCTACCACTTACAATGAGCAGTTCTTC,TRBJ2-1,TRBV10-1,.,.
CASSLVGGGRSNEQFF,TGTGCCAGCAGCTTGGTTGGGGGCGGCCGCTCCAATGAGCAGTTCTTC,TRBJ2-1,TRBV5-5,.,.
CAWGLTDTQYF,TGTGCCTGGGGACTTACAGATACGCAGTATTTT,TRBJ2-3,TRBV30,.,.
CAWCGNRGRPGNTIYF,TGTGCCTGGTGCGGGAACAGGGGGCGCCCTGGAAACACCATATATTTT,TRBJ1-3,TRBV30,few,TRBD1
CASSLGHQGGYTF,TGTGCCAGCAGCTTAGGCCACCAGGGGGGCTACACCTTC,TRBJ1-2,TRBV7-9,.,.
CASSGQGAGAFF,TGTGCCAGCAGTGGTCAGGGGGCTGGAGCTTTCTTT,TRBJ1-1,TRBV3-1/TRBV3-2,.,TRBD1
CASSLKWGPTEAFF,TGTGCCAGCAGTCTTAAGTGGGGCCCCACTGAAGCTTTCTTT,TRBJ1-1,TRBV6-5,.,.
CASSPGRTGQVIGGYTF,TGTGCCAGCAGCCCCGGGAGGACGGGCCAGGTTATCGGCGGCTACACCTTC,TRBJ1-2,TRBV5-5,.,.
CASFPFRTSAHEQYF,TGTGCCAGCTTCCCCTTTCGGACTAGCGCCCACGAGCAGTACTTC,TRBJ2-7,TRBV6-5,.,TRBD2
CASSLVSTGPGGTQYF,TGCGCCAGCAGCTTGGTCTCGACAGGGCCCGGAGGGACCCAGTACTTC,TRBJ2-5,TRBV5-1,.,TRBD1
CASSVGTGSPTDTQYF,TGTGCCAGCAGCGTGGGGACAGGGTCCCCCACAGATACGCAGTATTTT,TRBJ2-3,TRBV9,once,TRBD1
CASSLAGQEMDTEAFF,TGTGCCAGCAGCTTGGCTGGACAGGAAATGGACACTGAAGCTTTCTTT,TRBJ1-1,TRBV5-5,.,TRBD1
CASTKQQAYNSPLHF,TGTGCCAGCACCAAACAGCAGGCGTATAATTCACCCCTCCACTTT,TRBJ1-6,TRBV6-5,.,.
CASSQGPYGYTF,TGTGCCAGCAGCCAAGGGCCCTATGGCTACACCTTC,TRBJ1-2,TRBV3-1/TRBV3-2,.,.
CASSFTDMNTEAFF,TGTGCCAGCAGCTTTACAGACATGAACACTGAAGCTTTCTTT,TRBJ1-1,TRBV7-3,.,.
CASSMAGTDYNEQFF,TGTGCCAGCAGCATGGCGGGGACTGACTACAATGAGCAGTTCTTC,TRBJ2-1,TRBV9,.,.
CASSLWGTNTGELFF,TGTGCCAGCTCACTATGGGGCACGAACACCGGGGAGCTGTTTTTT,TRBJ2-2,TRBV18,.,.
CASSEWAPYTLYGYTF,TGTGCCAGCAGTGAGTGGGCGCCTTATACCCTGTATGGCTACACCTTC,TRBJ1-2,TRBV6-1,.,.
CATSYLQGEAFF,TGTGCCACATCGTACCTACAGGGGGAGGCTTTCTTT,TRBJ1-1,TRBV6-5,.,TRBD1
CASTTSGVTDTQYF,TGTGCCAGCACGACCAGCGGGGTCACAGATACGCAGTATTTT,TRBJ2-3,TRBV6-5,.,TRBD2
CASSRRQGAANYGYTF,TGCGCCAGCAGCCGGAGACAGGGGGCGGCTAACTATGGCTACACCTTC,TRBJ1-2,TRBV4-1,.,TRBD1
CASRLQGLNTEAFF,TGTGCCAGCAGGTTACAGGGCCTGAACACTGAAGCTTTCTTT,TRBJ1-1,TRBV27,.,.
CASSASGDKCLGFNYGYTF,TGCGCCAGCAGTGCGAGCGGGGACAAGTGTTTAGGATTTAACTATGGCTACACCTTC,TRBJ1-2,TRBV10-1,once,.
CASRPGGNQPQHF,TGTGCCAGCAGACCCGGGGGCAATCAGCCCCAGCATTTT,TRBJ1-5,TRBV6-5,once,.
CASSPNEGETQYF,TGTGCCAGCAGCCCCAACGAGGGTGAGACCCAGTACTTC,TRBJ2-5,TRBV3-1/TRBV3-2,.,.
CASSPVNEKLFF,TGTGCCAGCAGCCCGGTTAATGAAAAACTGTTTTTT,TRBJ1-4,TRBV11-2,once,.
CASSLAGLLTDTQYF,TGTGCCAGCAGCTTAGCAGGACTTCTCACAGATACGCAGTATTTT,TRBJ2-3,TRBV7-8,.,.
CASANTEAFF,TGTGCTAGTGCTAACACTGAAGCTTTCTTT,TRBJ1-1,TRBV12-5,.,.
CASSTEAGELFF,TGTGCCAGCAGTACCGAGGCCGGGGAGCTGTTTTTT,TRBJ2-2,TRBV6-5,.,.
CASSSFAGDYGYTF,TGTGCCAGCAGCTCCTTTGCCGGAGACTATGGCTACACCTTC,TRBJ1-2,TRBV7-9,.,.
CASSKDPGGTYEQYF,TGTGCCAGCAGTAAGGACCCCGGAGGAACTTACGAGCAGTACTTC,TRBJ2-7,TRBV2,.,.